This entry concerns a single T cell receptor beta chain. Only in-frame clones appear in the TCRdb table, and some are missing; sequencing was by immunoSEQ multiplex PCR. The table has some 320,000 clones, more than 75% seen once; the top ten hold over 4%. This record comes from a study of blood T cell repertoires in COVID-19. Participants came from some 23 US areas, aged about 18 to 100 years. Germline CDR1 and CDR2: SGHRS and YFSETQ. With 4 bases clipped from V and 0 bases from J, the junction kept 10 bases outside the gene matches. The CDR3 is 16 residues long. The genes are TRBV5-1 and TRBJ2-7, with 7 bases identical to TRBD1. Sequences were obtained from PBMCs or T cells enriched from blood (not recorded which). The sequence was collected from a woman aged 25 to 45 who had recovered from COVID-19. The CDR3 coding sequence is TGCGCCAGCAGCCCTTTGGGGCAGGGGGACTCCTACGAGCAGTACTTC. It specifies CASSPLGQGDSYEQYF.